This T cell receptor beta chain derives from a study of Graves' ophthalmopathy and Graves' hyperthyroidism. Overall study context: Investigators collected peripheral blood at initial diagnosis, before any treatment was given. General study findings and limits: The blood repertoire also included most expanded thyroid clonotypes above 0.001 frequency.

V was clipped by 1 base and J by 0 bases, with 16 bases between them. The CDR3 sequence is 16 residues long. Germline loops: CDR1 DFQATT, CDR2 SNEGSKA (reference sequence). Uncontrolled infections, other autoimmune diseases, pregnancy or lactation barred patients from enrollment. The PBMC fraction was derived from about 9.2 ml of fresh peripheral blood. CDR3 regions of TCR beta were amplified from RNA transcripts. The authors performed first-round RT-PCR with HTBI primers and then a second-round multiplex PCR. TCRdb fed the multiplex PCR reads into MiXCR, producing one record per CDR3 protein. The table lists around 340,000 distinct CDR3 sequences, roughly a sixth of them singletons. This clonotype was seen at least ten times. The antigen is undetermined.

The sequencing sample was made of peripheral blood. The gene calls are TRBV20-1 and TRBJ2-7; D is ambiguous. This sequence originates from an adult man with Graves' ophthalmopathy. The CDR3 here is CSARGPSLRSSYEQYF. The CDR3 DNA sequence: TGCAGTGCTAGAGGCCCATCTTTGCGAAGCTCCTACGAGCAGTACTTC.